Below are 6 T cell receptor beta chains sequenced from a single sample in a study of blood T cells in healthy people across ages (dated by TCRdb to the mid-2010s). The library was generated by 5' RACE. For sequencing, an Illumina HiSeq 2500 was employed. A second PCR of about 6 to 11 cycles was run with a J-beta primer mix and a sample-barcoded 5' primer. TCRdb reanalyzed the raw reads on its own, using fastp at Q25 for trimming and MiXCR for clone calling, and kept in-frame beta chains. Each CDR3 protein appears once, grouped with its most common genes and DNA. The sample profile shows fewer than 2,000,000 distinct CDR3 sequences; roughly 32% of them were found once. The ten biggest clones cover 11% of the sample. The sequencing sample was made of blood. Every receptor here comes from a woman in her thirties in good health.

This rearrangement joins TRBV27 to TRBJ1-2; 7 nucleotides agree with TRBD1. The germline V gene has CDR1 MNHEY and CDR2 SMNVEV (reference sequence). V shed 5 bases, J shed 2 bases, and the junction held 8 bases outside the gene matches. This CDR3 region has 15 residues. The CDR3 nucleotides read TGTGCCAGCAGTCCAATGGGACAGCCGAACTATGGCTACACCTTC. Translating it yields CASSPMGQPNYGYTF.

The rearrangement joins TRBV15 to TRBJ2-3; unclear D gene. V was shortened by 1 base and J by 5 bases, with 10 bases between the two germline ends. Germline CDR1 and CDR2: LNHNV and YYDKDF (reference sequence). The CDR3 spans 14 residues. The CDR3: CATSRVVGVDTQYF. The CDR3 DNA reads TGTGCCACCAGCAGAGTAGTTGGGGTAGATACGCAGTATTTT.

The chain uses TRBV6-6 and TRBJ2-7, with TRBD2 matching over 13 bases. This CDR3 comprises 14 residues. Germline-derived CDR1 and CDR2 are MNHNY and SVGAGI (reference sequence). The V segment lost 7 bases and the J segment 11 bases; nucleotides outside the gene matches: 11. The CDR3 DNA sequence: TGTGCCAGCATCGGGACTAGCGGGGATCCTTCTAAGTACTTC. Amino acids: CASIGTSGDPSKYF.

In nucleotides, the CDR3 is TGCAGTGCTAGGGATACAGGGGGGGGAAACATTCAGTACTTC. This translates into CSARDTGGGNIQYF. This sequence joins TRBV20-1 and TRBJ2-4, with D perhaps matching TRBD1 (8 bases). The germline CDR1 and CDR2 sequences are DFQATT and SNEGSKA (reference sequence). Trimming took 3 bases from V and 6 from J, leaving 15 bases between them. This CDR3 is 14 amino acids long.

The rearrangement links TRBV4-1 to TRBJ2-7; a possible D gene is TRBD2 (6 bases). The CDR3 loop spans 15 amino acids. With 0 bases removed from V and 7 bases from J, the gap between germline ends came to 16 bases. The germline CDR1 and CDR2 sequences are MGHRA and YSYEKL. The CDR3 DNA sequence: TGCGCCAGCAGCCAAGAAAGGAGGGGCCTCCTGGAGCAGTACTTC. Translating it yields CASSQERRGLLEQYF.

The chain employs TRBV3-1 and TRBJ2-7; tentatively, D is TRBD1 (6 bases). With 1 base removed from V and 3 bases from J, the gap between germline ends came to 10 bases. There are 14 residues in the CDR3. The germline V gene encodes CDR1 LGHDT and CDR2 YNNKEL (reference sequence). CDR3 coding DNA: TGTGCCAGCAGCCAAGGGTACAGGGACTACGAGCAGTACTTC. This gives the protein CASSQGYRDYEQYF.